A single sample is the source of the 20 T cell receptor beta chains below, sequenced in a study of cytomegalovirus exposure and HLA in healthy donors. The PCR employed 60 Vbeta primers together with 13 Jbeta primers. Clones were read by immunoSEQ multiplex PCR, and TCRdb kept only the in-frame ones, dropping some. The sample lists approximately 200,000 clones; approximately 79% were seen once. Sequencing was performed on PBMCs. The receptors were gathered from a girl under 10 years old in good health and CMV-seronegative.

J is TRBJ1-2 and V is TRBV5-4, with 7 bases matching TRBD1. J gave up 6 bases and V 4 bases, and 12 bases lay outside the gene matches. Germline lookup yields CDR1 SGHNT and CDR2 YYREEE (reference sequence). This CDR3 spans 15 amino acids. The CDR3 nucleotides read TGTGCCAGCAGCGTTGGAGGGGGACAGCCACATGGCTACACCTTC. Translated, it gives CASSVGGGQPHGYTF.

This chain joins TRBV15 and TRBJ2-1; tentatively, D is TRBD1 (6 bases). The V end was cut by 1 base, the J end by 9 bases, with 13 bases between. Germline values: CDR1 LNHNV, CDR2 YYDKDF (reference sequence). This CDR3 spans 14 amino acids. CDR3 sequence reads: CATSRGRGQPEQFF. The CDR3 nucleotides are TGTGCCACCAGCAGAGGGAGAGGACAGCCTGAGCAGTTCTTC.

The chain recombines TRBV6-6 with TRBJ2-7; D is possibly TRBD2 (6 bases). The CDR3 extends over 15 amino acids. Germline CDR1 is MNHNY and CDR2 is SVGAGI (reference sequence). With 10 bases removed from V and 2 bases from J, the gap between germline ends came to 21 bases. The CDR3 is CATQGLYPPTYEQYF. The CDR3 nucleotides are TGTGCCACCCAGGGACTTTACCCCCCTACCTACGAGCAGTACTTC.

The rearrangement links TRBV4-1 to TRBJ1-1, with TRBD1 identical over 9 bases. Trimming at V came to 2 bases and at J to 7 bases, leaving 14 bases not matched to a gene. This CDR3 has 17 residues. Germline V CDR1 and CDR2: MGHRA, YSYEKL. The CDR3 DNA sequence: TGCGCCAGCAGCCAATTTAGACAGGGGGAGAGGAATGGTGAAGCTTTCTTT. It yields the protein CASSQFRQGERNGEAFF.

This clone was seen a single time. This chain connects TRBV5-1 to TRBJ2-1; maybe TRBD2 (6 bases). Germline loops: CDR1 SGHRS, CDR2 YFSETQ. The CDR3 spans 18 residues. V was pared by 0 bases and J by 4 bases, with 20 bases between. Here the CDR3 DNA reads TGCGCCAGCAGCTTGGTTCCCCGGGGGACCCTTCGGTACAATGAGCAGTTCTTC. Translating gives CASSLVPRGTLRYNEQFF. Complete variable domain (other parts from reference TRBV5-1 and TRBJ2-1): KAGVTQTPRYLIKTRGQQVTLSCSPISGHRSVSWYQQTPGQGLQFLFEYFSETQRNKGNFPGRFSGRQFSNSRSEMNVSTLELGDSALYLCASSLVPRGTLRYNEQFFGPGTRLTVL.

The chain employs TRBV19 and TRBJ2-5, with 8 bases matching TRBD1. Trimming cost V 5 bases and J 5 bases; bases outside gene matches: 10. Germline V gives CDR1 LNHDA, CDR2 SQIVND (reference sequence). The CDR3 runs to 15 residues. As DNA, the CDR3 is TGTGCCAGTAGTCCCGGACAGGGCCTGGGGGAGACCCAGTACTTC. This gives the protein CASSPGQGLGETQYF.

The chain joins TRBV7-2 to TRBJ1-4; D unresolved. This CDR3 contains 13 residues. The germline V and J ends were trimmed by 5 bases and 8 bases, with 12 bases remaining between them. The germline CDR1 and CDR2 sequences are SGHTA and FQGNSA. CDR3 sequence reads: CASSPQAGEKLFF. The DNA of the CDR3 is TGTGCCAGCAGCCCCCAGGCGGGGGAAAAACTGTTTTTT. Combining the CDR3 with reference TRBV7-2 and TRBJ1-4 gives the whole variable domain GAGVSQSPSNKVTEKGKDVELRCDPISGHTALYWYRQSLGQGLEFLIYFQGNSAPDKSGLPSDRFSAERTGGSVSTLTIQRTQQEDSAVYLCASSPQAGEKLFFGSGTQLSVL.

V gene TRBV6-5 combines with J gene TRBJ2-3, with a weak D call TRBD2 (5 bases). Germline V gene lookup returns CDR1 MNHEY and CDR2 SVGAGI. This CDR3 spans 15 amino acids. Between the trimmed V and J ends, which lost 8 bases and 3 bases, there was a span of 18 bases. The CDR3 loop reads CASSNYGSATDTQYF. In DNA, the CDR3 is TGTGCCAGCTCGAATTATGGGAGTGCGACAGATACGCAGTATTTT.

This clone has only a few counts. V gene TRBV5-1 combines with J gene TRBJ2-7, with 10 positions matching TRBD1. Germline CDR1 reads SGHRS; CDR2 reads YFSETQ. V dropped 4 bases and J dropped 5; count of bases not matched to a gene: 9. The CDR3 length is 15 residues. The CDR3 nucleotides are TGCGCCAGCAGCCGCGTGGGGACAGGGGTCCACGAGCAGTACTTC. It codes for CASSRVGTGVHEQYF.

This clone was detected only a few times. V and J are TRBV6-1 and TRBJ2-5; 10 nucleotides agree with TRBD2. The V gene end was trimmed by 2 bases and the J gene end by 4 bases; junction bases not matched to a gene: 7. Germline V gene data show CDR1 as MNHNS and CDR2 as SASEGT. CDR3 size: 16 residues. In nucleotides, the CDR3 is TGTGCCAGCAGTGAAAGAGCGGGAGGGGGGGCAGAGACCCAGTACTTC. Translating gives CASSERAGGGAETQYF.

The J gene is TRBJ1-1, the V gene TRBV6-6; D gene unclear. Germline assignment: CDR1 MNHNY and CDR2 SVGAGI (reference sequence). CDR3 length equals 13 residues. V was cut by 6 bases and J by 1 base, with 9 bases left in between. In DNA, the CDR3 is TGTGCCAGCAGCGCGGGTGAGAACACTGAAGCTTTCTTT. It yields the protein CASSAGENTEAFF.

The chain joins TRBV4-2 to TRBJ2-7; D is possibly TRBD2 (6 bases). The CDR3 contains 15 residues. V was clipped by 1 base and J by 12 bases, with 22 bases between them. Germline V gene data show CDR1 as LGHNA and CDR2 as YNFKEQ. The DNA of the CDR3 is TGTGCCAGCAGCCAAGGCTCGGAACCGGGACTCCGTATGTACTTC. Translation: CASSQGSEPGLRMYF.

The chain links TRBV15 to TRBJ1-2, with a weak D call TRBD1 (5 bases). This CDR3 contains 15 residues. Between the trimmed V and J ends, which lost 4 bases and 0 bases, there was a span of 12 bases. Germline lookup yields CDR1 LNHNV and CDR2 YYDKDF (reference sequence). The CDR3 sequence: CATSTEETANYGYTF. CDR3 coding DNA: TGTGCCACCAGCACCGAGGAGACAGCTAACTATGGCTACACCTTC.

This chain connects TRBV2 to TRBJ1-2; D not certain. CDR3 length equals 14 residues. V was clipped by 8 bases and J by 4 bases, with 17 bases between them. CDR1 and CDR2 (germline): SNHLY, FYNNEI. The CDR3 DNA reads as TGTGCCAGCCTGCTGGAGGTCCCAGCCTATGGCTACACCTTC. It specifies CASLLEVPAYGYTF.

The chain links TRBV11-1 to TRBJ2-7, with TRBD1 as a possible D gene (5 bases). Germline lookup yields CDR1 SGHAT and CDR2 FQDESV (reference sequence). The CDR3 spans 13 residues. Trimming stripped 3 bases from V and 2 bases from J, with 8 bases between. CDR3 sequence: CASSFGRAYEQYF. The DNA for the CDR3 is TGTGCCAGCAGCTTTGGCAGGGCCTACGAGCAGTACTTC.

The chain couples TRBV18 to TRBJ1-1; D is ambiguous. The CDR3 is 11 amino acids. In germline, CDR1 is KGHSH, CDR2 LQKENI. Trimming cost V 3 bases and J 7 bases, with 6 bases left between them. CDR3 sequence (DNA): TGTGCCAGCTCACCGCAGGATGAAGCTTTCTTT. It specifies CASSPQDEAFF.

CDR3 DNA sequence: TGCAGCGTTGCGGGCAGGGGTTATGGCTACACCTTC. Its translation is CSVAGRGYGYTF. The V and J genes are TRBV29-1 and TRBJ1-2, with D maybe TRBD1 (6 bases). The V gene's germline CDR1 is SQVTM and CDR2 ANQGSEA. V shed 4 bases and J shed 5 bases, with 11 bases lying between them. CDR3 length equals 12 residues.

The CDR3 sequence: CASSVDGGNQPQHF. The CDR3 DNA reads TGTGCCAGCAGCGTAGACGGGGGCAATCAGCCCCAGCATTTT. The rearrangement joins TRBV9 to TRBJ1-5; D gene uncertain. The CDR3 has 14 residues. Trimming took off 0 bases at V and 2 bases at J, with 6 bases between the two ends. Germline CDR1 and CDR2: SGDLS and YYNGEE.

The CDR3 bases are TGTGCCAGCATAGCCTTGGCCACCCCGGGCTATGGCTACACCTTC. Encoded protein: CASIALATPGYGYTF. V usage is TRBV2 and J usage is TRBJ1-2; D not resolved. The V gene lost 7 bases and the J gene lost 4 bases, with 19 bases spanning the gap. This CDR3 has 15 residues. From germline, CDR1 is SNHLY and CDR2 FYNNEI.

The CDR3 loop is CASSLGLRGPPDTQYF. Written as DNA, the CDR3 is TGTGCCAGCAGTTTAGGACTCAGGGGGCCCCCAGATACGCAGTATTTT. The gene calls are TRBV27 and TRBJ2-3; 8 bases line up with TRBD1. The V gene's germline CDR1 is MNHEY and CDR2 SMNVEV (reference sequence). J lost 4 bases, V lost 2 bases, and 8 bases had no gene match. The CDR3 has 16 residues.